This paragraph covers one T cell receptor beta chain sequence. The antigen is undetermined. Germline values: CDR1 SEHNR, CDR2 FQNEAQ (reference sequence). The CDR3 sequence is 14 residues long. This entry comes from a study of CXCR3-negative and CXCR3-positive naive CD8 T cells. About the research overall: Sequencing brought in 150 million or so TRB reads altogether, and each library got about 1.5 +/- 0.3 million. Overall study results and limits: Memory cells showed distinct TRBV-TRBJ patterns, while the two naive subsets matched. TRB CDR3 properties indicated TCR strength, while surface CD5 was similar across naive subsets. Similarly elevated diversity marked both naive subsets, with memory CD8+ cells showing far lower diversity.

Via 5' RACE with UMI labels, TRB cDNA libraries were prepared. TCRdb reworked the 5' RACE reads into one entry per CDR3 protein, no DNA. In total, the table holds 65,000 to 75,000 distinct CDR3 sequences. The chain is built from TRBV7-9 and TRBJ1-1. The sample consisted of naive CXCR3- CD8+ T cells from blood. The subset: CD45RO-CCR7+CD27+CD95- naive CD8+ T cells lacking CXCR3 (TNR3-). The TCR originated in a human donor in good health. Some clones in this sample may be carry-over from other donors' samples. The CDR3 here is CASSHWTANTEAFF.